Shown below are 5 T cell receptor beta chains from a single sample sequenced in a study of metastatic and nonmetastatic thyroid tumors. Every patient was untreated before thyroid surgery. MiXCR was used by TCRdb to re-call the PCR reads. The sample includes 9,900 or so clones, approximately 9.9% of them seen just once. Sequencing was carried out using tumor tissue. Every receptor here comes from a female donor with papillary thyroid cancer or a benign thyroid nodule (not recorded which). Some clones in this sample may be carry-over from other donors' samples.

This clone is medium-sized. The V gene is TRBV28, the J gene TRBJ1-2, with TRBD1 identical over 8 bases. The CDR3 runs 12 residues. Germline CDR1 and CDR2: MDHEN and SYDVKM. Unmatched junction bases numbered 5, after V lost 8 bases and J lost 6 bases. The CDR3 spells CASSTGVDGYTF. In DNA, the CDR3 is TGTGCCAGCTCGACAGGGGTTGATGGCTACACCTTC.

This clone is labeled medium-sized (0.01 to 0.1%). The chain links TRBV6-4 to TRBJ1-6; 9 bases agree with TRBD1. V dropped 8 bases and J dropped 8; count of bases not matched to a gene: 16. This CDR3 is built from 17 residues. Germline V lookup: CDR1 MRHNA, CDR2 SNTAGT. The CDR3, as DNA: TGTGCCAGCCCCGGGAAGAACCGGGACAGGGAGGATTCACCCCTCCACTTT. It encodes CASPGKNRDREDSPLHF.

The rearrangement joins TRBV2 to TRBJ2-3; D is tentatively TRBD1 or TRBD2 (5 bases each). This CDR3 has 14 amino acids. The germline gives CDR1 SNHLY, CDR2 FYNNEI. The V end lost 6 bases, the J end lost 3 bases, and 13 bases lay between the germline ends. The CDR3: CASSGATTTDTQYF. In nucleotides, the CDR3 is TGTGCCAGCAGCGGGGCAACAACGACAGATACGCAGTATTTT.

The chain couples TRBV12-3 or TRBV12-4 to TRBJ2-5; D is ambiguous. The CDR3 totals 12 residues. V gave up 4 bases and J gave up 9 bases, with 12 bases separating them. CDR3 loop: CASSSLLSSQYF. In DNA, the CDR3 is TGTGCCAGCAGTTCGCTGTTGTCCTCCCAGTACTTC.

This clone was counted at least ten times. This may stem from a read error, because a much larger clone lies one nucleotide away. This CDR3 is CASSLEGLRGVGNSPLHF. For the CDR3, the DNA is TGTGCCAGCAGCTTAGAGGGGCTCCGGGGGGTAGGGAATTCACCCCTCCACTTT. The gene calls are TRBV7-8 and TRBJ1-6; perhaps TRBD1 as D (5 bases). Germline CDR1 is SGHVS and CDR2 is FQNEAQ. V dropped 1 base and J dropped 7 bases, with 20 bases sitting between them. This CDR3 is built from 18 residues.